These 4 T cell receptor beta chains were sequenced from one sample in a study of blood T cell repertoires in COVID-19. Measured with immunoSEQ multiplex PCR; TCRdb has only the in-frame clones, and not every one. The sample lists almost 250,000 clones, more than 85% occurring once. Sequencing was performed on PBMCs or T cells enriched from blood (not recorded which). The receptors stem from a woman younger than 45 who had recovered from COVID-19.

V usage is TRBV7-2 and J usage is TRBJ2-7; weak D call: TRBD2 (7 bases). The V and J ends lost 6 bases and 0 bases respectively, with 18 bases between them. The CDR3 has 16 amino acids. Per germline, CDR1 SGHTA and CDR2 FQGNSA. CDR3 nucleotide sequence: TGTGCCAGCAGTAACTCGGGGGGCTCTAGCTCCTACGAGCAGTACTTC. It encodes CASSNSGGSSSYEQYF.

The V call is TRBV28, the J call TRBJ2-1, with a possible D match to TRBD2 (5 bases). Per germline, CDR1 MDHEN and CDR2 SYDVKM. Trimming cost V 2 bases and J 6 bases, with 11 bases left between them. CDR3 length equals 14 residues. The CDR3 bases are TGTGCCAGCAGTTTACCCCGACTATCCAATGAGCAGTTCTTC. Its protein is CASSLPRLSNEQFF.

About this clone itself: This same CDR3 is encoded by further DNA sequences in the sample. The chain employs TRBV19 and TRBJ2-7, with a possible D match to TRBD2 (6 bases). The ends were cut back, 3 bases at V and 6 bases at J, with 9 bases in the middle. The CDR3 consists of 12 residues. Germline V gene data show CDR1 as LNHDA and CDR2 as SQIVND (reference sequence). CDR3 region: CASSIGGGEQYF. CDR3 sequence (DNA): TGTGCCAGTAGTATCGGGGGAGGCGAGCAGTACTTC.

This clone showed up just a few times. This rearrangement joins TRBV4-3 to TRBJ2-3; D might be TRBD1 (6 bases). Germline values: CDR1 LGHNA, CDR2 YSLEER. The CDR3 sequence is 15 residues long. The V gene lost 5 bases and the J gene lost 0 bases, with 12 bases spanning the gap. The CDR3 loop reads CASSGGHESTDTQYF. CDR3 nucleotide sequence: TGCGCCAGCAGCGGGGGACACGAGAGCACAGATACGCAGTATTTT.